Each of the 10 T cell receptor beta chains below was sequenced from the same sample in a study of T-cell reconstitution after alpha-beta-depleted transplantation in children. Unique molecular identifiers were incorporated during preparation of the TCRbeta library. TCRdb independently ran MiXCR on the PCR reads; one entry per CDR3 protein. The sample has 450,000 to 600,000 distinct CDR3 sequences, around a third seen once; the top ten hold 2.4%. This specimen was PBMCs from the stem cell graft donor, taken from the stem cell graft. The receptor source for this set is a human donor who donated a stem cell graft to a child with aplastic anemia.

This clonotype was observed a few times. The J gene is TRBJ1-2, the V gene TRBV6-5; TRBD1 agrees at 7 bases. Trimming removed 8 bases from V and 8 bases from J; junction bases left unmatched: 8. Germline lookup yields CDR1 MNHEY and CDR2 SVGAGI. This CDR3 comprises 12 residues. The CDR3 reads CASGQQGQGYTF. The CDR3 DNA reads as TGTGCCAGCGGTCAACAGGGACAGGGCTACACCTTC.

This clonotype was picked up a small number of times. The chain couples TRBV20-1 to TRBJ2-7, with D tentatively TRBD1 (6 bases). This CDR3 is built from 13 residues. Germline V CDR1 and CDR2: DFQATT, SNEGSKA (reference sequence). Trimming stripped 7 bases from V and 0 bases from J, with 13 bases between. DNA of the CDR3: TGCAGTGTTAGGGGGAAGAGCTCCTACGAGCAGTACGTC. This codes for CSVRGKSSYEQYV.

The CDR3 spells CASGTGQRGYTGELFF. CDR3 coding DNA: TGTGCCAGCGGGACAGGCCAACGAGGGTACACCGGGGAGCTGTTTTTT. The rearrangement uses TRBV28 and TRBJ2-2; 8 nucleotides agree with TRBD1. V was clipped by 8 bases and J by 3 bases; unmatched bases: 11. Germline V lookup: CDR1 MDHEN, CDR2 SYDVKM. CDR3 length: 16 amino acids.

Only a few counts were recorded for this clonotype. This chain connects TRBV5-1 to TRBJ1-1, with a possible D match to TRBD1 (5 bases). This CDR3 spans 14 amino acids. Germline V gene lookup returns CDR1 SGHRS and CDR2 YFSETQ. Trimming removed 4 bases at V and 2 bases at J, with 12 bases between. CDR3 coding DNA: TGCGCCAGCAGCCCACAGGTCTCAAACACTGAAGCTTTCTTT. It yields the protein CASSPQVSNTEAFF.

This clonotype was counted only a few times. J is TRBJ2-2 and V is TRBV14; D gene uncertain. The CDR3 consists of 13 residues. CDR1 and CDR2 (germline): SGHDN, FVKESK. Trimming shortened V by 2 bases and J by 2 bases, and 3 bases separated the two germline ends. CDR3 nucleotides: TGTGCCAGCAGCCAAACTAACACCGGGGAGCTGTTTTTT. Amino acid sequence: CASSQTNTGELFF.

This clonotype was counted once. J is TRBJ2-1 and V is TRBV20-1; D is unresolved. Trimming pared 2 bases from V and 9 bases from J, leaving 8 bases between. This CDR3 is built from 11 residues. CDR1 and CDR2 from the germline V gene are DFQATT and SNEGSKA (reference sequence). In nucleotides, the CDR3 is TGCAGTGCTAGACGACGAGGTGAGCAGTTCTTC. Protein product: CSARRRGEQFF.

This clonotype has a handful of counts. The chain carries TRBV12-3 or TRBV12-4 and TRBJ1-5; D ambiguous. This CDR3 spans 14 amino acids. V shed 6 bases and J shed 6 bases, with 15 bases lying between them. This CDR3 is CASSHRQSGQPQHF. As DNA, the CDR3 is TGTGCCAGCAGCCACAGACAATCGGGTCAGCCCCAGCATTTT.

This chain uses TRBV4-2 with TRBJ2-7, with a tentative D call TRBD2 (6 bases). There are 16 residues in the CDR3. Germline V gives CDR1 LGHNA, CDR2 YNFKEQ. Trimming removed 1 base from V and 7 bases from J, with 20 bases in between. The CDR3: CASSQGLRERSKEQYF. CDR3 DNA sequence: TGTGCCAGCAGCCAAGGTCTACGGGAGAGATCGAAGGAGCAGTACTTC.

The chain joins TRBV5-1 to TRBJ2-7; 9 bases agree with TRBD2. V lost 3 bases, J lost 3 bases, and 7 bases stayed unmatched. In germline, CDR1 is SGHRS, CDR2 YFSETQ. The CDR3 is 15 amino acids. CDR3 sequence (DNA): TGCGCCAGCAGCTCCGGACTAGCGCGGAACTACGAGCAGTACTTC. The encoded protein is CASSSGLARNYEQYF.

This chain links TRBV5-1 with TRBJ2-7; D unclear. Germline loops: CDR1 SGHRS, CDR2 YFSETQ. The CDR3 spans 13 residues. Trimming removed 6 bases at V and 3 bases at J, with 13 bases between. This CDR3 reads CASILYPDYEQYF. The CDR3 DNA reads TGCGCCAGCATCCTCTATCCGGACTACGAGCAGTACTTC.